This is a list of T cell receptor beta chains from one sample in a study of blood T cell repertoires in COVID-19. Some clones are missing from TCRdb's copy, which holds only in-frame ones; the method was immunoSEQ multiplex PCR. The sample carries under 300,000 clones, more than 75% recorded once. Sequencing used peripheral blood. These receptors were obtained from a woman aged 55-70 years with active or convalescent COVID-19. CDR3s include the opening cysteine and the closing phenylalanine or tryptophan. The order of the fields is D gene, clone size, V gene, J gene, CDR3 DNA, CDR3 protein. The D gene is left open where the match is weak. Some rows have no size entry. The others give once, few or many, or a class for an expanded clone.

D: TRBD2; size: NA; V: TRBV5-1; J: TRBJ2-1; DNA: TGCGCCAGCAGACCACGCTGGGGACTAGCGGGGGGGCGGGACAATGAGCAGTTCTTC; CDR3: CASRPRWGLAGGRDNEQFF
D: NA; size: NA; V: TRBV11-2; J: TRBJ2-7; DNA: TGTGCCAGCAGCCGCGGGGGCTCAAGCTCCTACGAGCAGTACTTC; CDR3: CASSRGGSSSYEQYF
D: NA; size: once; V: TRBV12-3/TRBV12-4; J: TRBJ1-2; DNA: TGTGCCAGCAGTTTGGGGCTCACGGATGGCTACACCTTC; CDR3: CASSLGLTDGYTF
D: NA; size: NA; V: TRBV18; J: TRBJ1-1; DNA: TGTGCCAGCTCACCCTCACAGGGAACGAACACTGAAGCTTTCTTT; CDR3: CASSPSQGTNTEAFF
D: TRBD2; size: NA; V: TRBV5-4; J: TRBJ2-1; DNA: TGTGCCAGCAGCTTGGCAGCGGGGAGCTACAATGAGCAGTTCTTC; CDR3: CASSLAAGSYNEQFF
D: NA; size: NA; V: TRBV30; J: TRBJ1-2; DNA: TGTGCCTGGAGTGTACAACAGGCTCGAGGCTATGGCTACACCTTC; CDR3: CAWSVQQARGYGYTF
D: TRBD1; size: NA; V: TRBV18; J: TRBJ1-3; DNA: TGTGCCAGCTCACCCGGGACAGGGGTATACACCATATATTTT; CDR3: CASSPGTGVYTIYF
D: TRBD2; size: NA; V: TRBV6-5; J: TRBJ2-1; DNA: TGTGCCACCATCGACCTAGCGGGGGACTACAATGAGCAGTTCTTC; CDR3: CATIDLAGDYNEQFF
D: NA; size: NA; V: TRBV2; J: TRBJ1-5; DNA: TGTGCCAGCAGTGGGTTCAGGGAGGATCAGCCCCAGCATTTT; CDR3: CASSGFREDQPQHF
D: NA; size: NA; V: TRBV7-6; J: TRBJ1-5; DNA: TGTGCCAGCAGCTTATATACAGGGCCCAATCAGCCCCAGCATTTT; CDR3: CASSLYTGPNQPQHF
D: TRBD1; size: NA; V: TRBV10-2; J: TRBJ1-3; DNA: TGCGCCAGCAGCGGGACAGCGGGAAACACCATATATTTT; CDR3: CASSGTAGNTIYF
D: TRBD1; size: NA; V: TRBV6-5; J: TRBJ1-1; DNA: TGTGCCAGCAGGGCGGGGGGGACAGCGAACACTGAAGCTTTCTTT; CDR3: CASRAGGTANTEAFF
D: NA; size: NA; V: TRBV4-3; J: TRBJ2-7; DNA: TGCGCCAGCAGCCAAGATACAGGGCGCGGATACGAGCAGTACTTC; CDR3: CASSQDTGRGYEQYF
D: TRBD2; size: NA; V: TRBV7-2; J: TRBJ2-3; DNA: TGTGCCAGCAGCTTAGCTAGCGGGGGGACAGATACGCAGTATTTT; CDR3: CASSLASGGTDTQYF
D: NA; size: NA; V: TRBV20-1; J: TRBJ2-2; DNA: TGCAGTCGCGGGGAGCTGTTTTTT; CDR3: CSRGELFF
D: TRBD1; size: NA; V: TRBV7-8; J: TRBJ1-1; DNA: TGTGCCAGCACCAGACAGGGGCCTATCTCCGGGGTCCACGCTTTCTTT; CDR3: CASTRQGPISGVHAFF
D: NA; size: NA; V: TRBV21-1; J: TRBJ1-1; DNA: TGTGCCAGCAGCCCCCCGGGACAGAACACTGAAGCTTTCTTT; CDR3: CASSPPGQNTEAFF
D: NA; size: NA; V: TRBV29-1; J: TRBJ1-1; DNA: TGCAGCAGCACCGGGACGGAGGGGACTGAAGCTTTCTTT; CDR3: CSSTGTEGTEAFF
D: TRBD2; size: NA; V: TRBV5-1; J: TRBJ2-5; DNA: TGCGCCAGCAGCTTAGCGGGGGGGCAAAGTTCGGGGACCCAGTACTTC; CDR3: CASSLAGGQSSGTQYF
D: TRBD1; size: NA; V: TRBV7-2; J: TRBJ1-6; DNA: TGTGCCAGCAGCTTAGCGACAGGGGTTGGATCACCCCTCCACTTT; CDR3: CASSLATGVGSPLHF
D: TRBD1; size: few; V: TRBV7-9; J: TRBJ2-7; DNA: TGTGCCAGCAGCTTTTGGACAGGGGATAAGTACGAGCAGTACTTC; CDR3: CASSFWTGDKYEQYF
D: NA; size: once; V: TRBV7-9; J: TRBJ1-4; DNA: TGTGCCAGCAGCCTTGGGGCAAATAATGAAAAACTGTTTTTT; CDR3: CASSLGANNEKLFF
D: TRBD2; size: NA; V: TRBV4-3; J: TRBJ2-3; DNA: TGCGCCAGCAGCCAAGAGGCCCAGCGGGGGGCCTACACAGATACGCAGTATTTT; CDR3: CASSQEAQRGAYTDTQYF
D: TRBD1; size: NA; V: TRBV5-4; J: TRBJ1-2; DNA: TGTGCCAGCAGCACTGCGGGACAGGGGAACTATGGCTACACCTTC; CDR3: CASSTAGQGNYGYTF